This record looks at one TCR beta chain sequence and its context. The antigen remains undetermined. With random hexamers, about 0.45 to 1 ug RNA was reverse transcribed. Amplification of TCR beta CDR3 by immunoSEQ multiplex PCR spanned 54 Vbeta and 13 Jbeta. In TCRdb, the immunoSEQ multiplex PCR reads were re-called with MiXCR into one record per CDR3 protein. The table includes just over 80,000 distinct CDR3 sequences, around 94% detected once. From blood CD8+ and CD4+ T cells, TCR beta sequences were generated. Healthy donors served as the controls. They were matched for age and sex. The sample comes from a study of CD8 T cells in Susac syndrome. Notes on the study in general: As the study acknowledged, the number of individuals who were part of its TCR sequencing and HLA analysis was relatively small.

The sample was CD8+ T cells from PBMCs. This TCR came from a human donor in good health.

The CDR3 sequence is CASLGAGIYGYTF. DNA for the CDR3: TGTGCCAGCCTTGGGGCAGGCATCTATGGCTACACCTTC. This chain uses TRBV25-1 with TRBJ1-2, with a possible D match to TRBD1 (5 bases). The germline V gene encodes CDR1 MGHDK and CDR2 SYGVNS. V was clipped by 8 bases and J by 4 bases, with 14 bases between them. The CDR3 extends over 13 amino acids.